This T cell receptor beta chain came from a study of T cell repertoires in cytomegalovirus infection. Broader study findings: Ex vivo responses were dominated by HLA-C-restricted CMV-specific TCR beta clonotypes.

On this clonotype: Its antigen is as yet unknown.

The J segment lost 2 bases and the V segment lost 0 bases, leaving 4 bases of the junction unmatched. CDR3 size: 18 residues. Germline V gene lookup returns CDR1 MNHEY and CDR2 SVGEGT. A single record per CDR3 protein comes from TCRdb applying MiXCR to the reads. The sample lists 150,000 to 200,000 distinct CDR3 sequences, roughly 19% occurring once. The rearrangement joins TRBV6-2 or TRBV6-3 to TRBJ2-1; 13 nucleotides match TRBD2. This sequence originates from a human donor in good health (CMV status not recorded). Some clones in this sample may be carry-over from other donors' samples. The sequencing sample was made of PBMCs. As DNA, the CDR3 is TGTGCCAGCAGTTACTCCACGGGACTAGCGGGAACCTACAATGAGCAGTTCTTC. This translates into CASSYSTGLAGTYNEQFF.